The next 26 T cell receptor beta chains were all read from a single sample in a study of T cell responses to AZD1222 COVID-19 vaccine (dated by TCRdb to about 2021). What the time point label conveys for this sample: baseline before first vaccination. Receptor libraries were prepared by the immunoSEQ multiplex PCR assay. TCRdb's version of the immuneACCESS table is confined to in-frame rearrangements and falls short of the full clone set. An unresolved V gene accounts for under half of the shortfall where checked; the remainder is of unknown origin. The sample profile shows 100,000 or so clones; around 90% of them were found once. Around 1.7% of the sample is in the top ten clones. Sequenced here: peripheral blood, sampled on day 0 of AZD1222 vaccination. The receptors were sampled from an adult in good health.

The V and J genes are TRBV27 and TRBJ2-2; the match to TRBD1 covers 9 bases. The CDR3 is made up of 16 amino acids. The V gene end was trimmed by 2 bases and the J gene end by 4 bases; junction bases not matched to a gene: 5. Germline CDR1 MNHEY, CDR2 SMNVEV (reference sequence). The DNA for the CDR3 is TGTGCCAGCAGTTTACATCCGGGACAGGGCACCGGGGAGCTGTTTTTT. Translation gives CASSLHPGQGTGELFF.

The rearrangement joins TRBV13 to TRBJ1-5; 9 bases match TRBD1. This CDR3 has 15 residues. Trimming took 5 bases from V and 2 from J; bases not matched to a gene: 4. Germline V lookup: CDR1 PRHDT, CDR2 FYEKMQ (reference sequence). This CDR3 is CASSQGQGGNQPQHF. As DNA, the CDR3 is TGTGCCAGCAGCCAGGGACAGGGCGGCAATCAGCCCCAGCATTTT.

The chain recombines TRBV6-4 with TRBJ2-3, with D possibly TRBD1 on 5 matching bases. This CDR3 comprises 14 residues. Trimming left V 3 bases short and J 1 base short, with 8 bases between. The germline V gene encodes CDR1 MRHNA and CDR2 SNTAGT. CDR3 DNA sequence: TGTGCCAGCAGTGAGCAGGGTGGCACAGATACGCAGTATTTT. Translated: CASSEQGGTDTQYF.

The gene calls are TRBV19 and TRBJ1-5; D remains unclear. V lost 5 bases, J lost 0 bases, and 11 bases lay in between. The CDR3 length is 15 residues. In germline, CDR1 is LNHDA, CDR2 SQIVND (reference sequence). The CDR3 region has the DNA TGTGCCAGTAGTGCCGGACCTTATAGCAATCAGCCCCAGCATTTT. It is translated as CASSAGPYSNQPQHF. The full variable domain, its missing parts supplied by reference TRBV19 and TRBJ1-5, is DGGITQSPKYLFRKEGQNVTLSCEQNLNHDAMYWYRQDPGQGLRLIYYSQIVNDFQKGDIAEGYSVSREKKESFPLTVTSAQKNPTAFYLCASSAGPYSNQPQHFGDGTRLSIL.

This rearrangement joins TRBV28 to TRBJ1-6; 9 bases are a match to TRBD1. Germline values: CDR1 MDHEN, CDR2 SYDVKM. V shed 3 bases and J 7 bases; nucleotides not matched to a gene: 4. This CDR3 spans 15 amino acids. The DNA for the CDR3 is TGTGCCAGCAGTTTCCAGGGACAGGGAAATTCACCCCTCCACTTT. Amino acid sequence: CASSFQGQGNSPLHF.

The chain has TRBV9 and TRBJ2-7, with TRBD1 identical over 7 bases. The V gene's germline CDR1 is SGDLS and CDR2 YYNGEE. V lost 0 bases, J lost 4 bases, and 4 bases stayed unmatched. This CDR3 has 14 residues. In nucleotides, the CDR3 is TGTGCCAGCAGCGTAGGGGACAGCCGGTACGAGCAGTACTTC. As protein: CASSVGDSRYEQYF. Using reference TRBV9 and TRBJ2-7 for the parts outside the CDR3, the full variable domain is DSGVTQTPKHLITATGQRVTLRCSPRSGDLSVYWYQQSLDQGLQFLIQYYNGEERAKGNILERFSAQQFPDLHSELNLSSLELGDSALYFCASSVGDSRYEQYFGPGTRLTVT.

This clone was detected only once. The chain carries TRBV7-8 and TRBJ1-2, with D perhaps matching TRBD1 (6 bases). Germline loops: CDR1 SGHVS, CDR2 FQNEAQ. CDR3 size: 15 residues. V shed 4 bases and J shed 4 bases, with 16 bases lying between them. CDR3 sequence (DNA): TGTGCCAGCAGCTCCTACCAGGGGCCGAGCTATGGCTACACCTTC. This gives the protein CASSSYQGPSYGYTF.

This chain joins TRBV2 and TRBJ1-5; D may be TRBD1 (5 bases). Germline CDR1 reads SNHLY; CDR2 reads FYNNEI. This CDR3 has 15 amino acids. Trimming cost V 4 bases and J 3 bases, with 13 bases left between them. The CDR3 region is CASSVVGVNNQPQHF. CDR3 nucleotide sequence: TGTGCCAGCAGTGTCGTGGGGGTCAACAATCAGCCCCAGCATTTT.

This rearrangement joins TRBV19 to TRBJ1-1; 8 nucleotides agree with TRBD1. This CDR3 is built from 15 residues. V was clipped by 4 bases and J by 5 bases; unmatched bases: 9. Germline values: CDR1 LNHDA, CDR2 SQIVND (reference sequence). CDR3 residues: CASSRGDRGGTEAFF. CDR3 sequence (DNA): TGTGCCAGTAGTAGGGGAGACAGGGGAGGTACTGAAGCTTTCTTT.

The chain joins TRBV7-2 to TRBJ1-2; D is uncertain. V was cut by 3 bases and J by 4 bases, with 9 bases left in between. The CDR3 is 13 residues long. Germline V gene data show CDR1 as SGHTA and CDR2 as FQGNSA. The CDR3 bases are TGTGCCAGCAGCTTGAGTGCGGGCTATGGCTACACCTTC. Its protein is CASSLSAGYGYTF.

This clone was found once. The chain combines TRBV5-1 with TRBJ2-1; D not certain. The CDR3 spans 14 residues. Germline V CDR1 and CDR2: SGHRS, YFSETQ. V was trimmed by 7 bases and J by 3 bases, leaving 14 bases between them. The DNA for the CDR3 is TGCGCCAGCGGTCTTGATAGCAGCTACAATGAGCAGTTCTTC. Its translation: CASGLDSSYNEQFF.

The CDR3 DNA is TGTGCCAGCAGCGGCCCAGGGCGGGGGAACGCTGAAGCTTTCTTT. Translated: CASSGPGRGNAEAFF. The rearrangement uses TRBV21-1 and TRBJ1-1. TRBV21-1 is a pseudogene segment. The CDR3 runs 15 residues.

The gene calls are TRBV30 and TRBJ1-4; 8 bases are a match to TRBD1. The CDR3 is 13 residues long. J gave up 5 bases and V 3 bases, and 2 bases lay outside the gene matches. Germline CDR1 GTSNPN, CDR2 SVGIG (reference sequence). The chain's CDR3 is CAWSRGRNEKLFF. In DNA form, the CDR3 reads TGTGCCTGGAGCAGGGGGCGGAATGAAAAACTGTTTTTT.

This chain uses TRBV27 with TRBJ2-7; 13 bases map to TRBD2. The CDR3 sequence is 18 residues long. V lost 4 bases to trimming and J lost 0 bases; unmatched junction nucleotides: 9. The germline V gene has CDR1 MNHEY and CDR2 SMNVEV (reference sequence). The CDR3 reads CASSSPGLAGARSYEQYF. CDR3 DNA sequence: TGTGCCAGCAGTTCCCCCGGACTAGCGGGAGCGCGCTCCTACGAGCAGTACTTC.

The CDR3 DNA is TGTGCCTGGAGTGTACAGGGGGGTCTTGGCTACACCTTC. Translating it yields CAWSVQGGLGYTF. The J gene is TRBJ1-2, the V gene TRBV30, with TRBD1 matching over 8 bases. V trimming: 0 bases; J trimming: 7 bases; junction bases outside the gene matches: 4. Germline V gene data show CDR1 as GTSNPN and CDR2 as SVGIG (reference sequence). This CDR3 has 13 residues.

This clone was seen a handful of times. The chain carries TRBV2 and TRBJ1-4; D uncertain. The V and J ends lost 6 bases and 0 bases respectively, with 11 bases between them. This CDR3 comprises 15 residues. Germline V gives CDR1 SNHLY, CDR2 FYNNEI. In DNA form, the CDR3 reads TGTGCCAGCAGCCGGGCCCCTGCAACTAATGAAAAACTGTTTTTT. It is translated as CASSRAPATNEKLFF.

V usage is TRBV2 and J usage is TRBJ2-1; maybe TRBD1 (6 bases). Germline V lookup: CDR1 SNHLY, CDR2 FYNNEI. V was trimmed by 6 bases and J by 10 bases, leaving 7 bases between them. This CDR3 spans 10 amino acids. Here the CDR3 reads CASRGTEQFF. DNA for the CDR3: TGTGCCAGCAGGGGGACAGAGCAGTTCTTC. The full variable domain, its missing parts supplied by reference TRBV2 and TRBJ2-1, is EPEVTQTPSHQVTQMGQEVILRCVPISNHLYFYWYRQILGQKVEFLVSFYNNEISEKSEIFDDQFSVERPDGSNFTLKIRSTKLEDSAMYFCASRGTEQFFGPGTRLTVL.

The V gene is TRBV7-9, the J gene TRBJ2-3, with 8 bases that match TRBD1. Germline-derived CDR1 and CDR2 are SEHNR and FQNEAQ (reference sequence). This CDR3 is 14 amino acids long. Trimming took 4 bases from V and 1 from J; bases not matched to a gene: 1. This CDR3 is CASSWGQGTDTQYF. CDR3 coding DNA: TGTGCCAGCAGCTGGGGACAGGGCACAGATACGCAGTATTTT.

This clone was picked up one time. The genes are TRBV28 and TRBJ2-2; no firm D call. Germline CDR1 reads MDHEN; CDR2 reads SYDVKM. This CDR3 has 13 residues. V lost 11 bases to trimming and J lost 1 base, with 11 bases between them. This chain's CDR3 is CAYRAVNTGELFF. In nucleotides, the CDR3 is TGTGCCTACCGTGCAGTGAACACCGGGGAGCTGTTTTTT.

This sequence joins TRBV7-8 and TRBJ1-4, with 10 bases matching TRBD1. CDR3 length equals 16 residues. Looked up from germline, CDR1 is SGHVS and CDR2 is FQNEAQ. Trimming cost V 1 base and J 5 bases; bases outside gene matches: 4. The CDR3 nucleotides are TGTGCCAGCAGCTTAGTGCGGACAGGGGGGAATGAAAAACTGTTTTTT. This gives the protein CASSLVRTGGNEKLFF.

The chain recombines TRBV2 with TRBJ2-7; TRBD2 matches 11 bases. There are 15 residues in the CDR3. Per germline, CDR1 SNHLY and CDR2 FYNNEI. Trimming cost V 5 bases and J 4 bases; bases outside gene matches: 7. The CDR3 loop reads CASSPLAGGPYEQYF. The DNA for the CDR3 is TGTGCCAGCAGTCCTTTAGCGGGAGGGCCTTACGAGCAGTACTTC.

The gene calls are TRBV9 and TRBJ2-7; 9 nucleotides align to TRBD2. Germline V gene sequence: CDR1 SGDLS, CDR2 YYNGEE. V lost 2 bases and J lost 3; bases outside the gene matches: 0. The CDR3 is 13 residues long. In nucleotides, the CDR3 is TGTGCCAGCAGCGTGACTAGCGGCTACGAGCAGTACTTC. This gives the protein CASSVTSGYEQYF.

The chain couples TRBV28 to TRBJ1-5, with unresolved D. Germline V lookup: CDR1 MDHEN, CDR2 SYDVKM. The CDR3 is 13 residues long. Deletions cut 6 bases from V and 7 bases from J, with 13 bases between. DNA for the CDR3: TGTGCCAGCAGCCCGGTGGTGAGCCAGCCCCAGCATTTT. Translation: CASSPVVSQPQHF.

The V and J genes are TRBV27 and TRBJ2-3; tentative D call: TRBD1 (5 bases). The CDR3 covers 13 residues. Trimming pared 7 bases from V and 7 bases from J, leaving 15 bases between. Germline CDR1 is MNHEY and CDR2 is SMNVEV (reference sequence). The CDR3 nucleotides read TGTGCCAGCACTAACAGGAGCACTCATACGCAGTATTTT. Translating gives CASTNRSTHTQYF.

The V call is TRBV28, the J call TRBJ1-1, with D possibly matching TRBD1 (6 bases). V dropped 3 bases and J dropped 2 bases, with 10 bases sitting between them. This CDR3 is built from 14 residues. Germline V lookup: CDR1 MDHEN, CDR2 SYDVKM. The CDR3: CASSLAQGNTEAFF. The CDR3 bases are TGTGCCAGCAGTTTGGCACAGGGTAACACTGAAGCTTTCTTT.

The chain employs TRBV20-1 and TRBJ2-7; TRBD2 matches at 7 bases. From germline, CDR1 is DFQATT and CDR2 SNEGSKA (reference sequence). V shed 3 bases and J 1 base; nucleotides not matched to a gene: 12. This CDR3 has 16 amino acids. Here the CDR3 DNA reads TGCAGTGCTAGTCCGGCTACGGCGGGAGTTTCCTACGAGCAGTACTTC. Its protein is CSASPATAGVSYEQYF.